One and the same sample provided the 9 T cell receptor beta chains below, sequenced in a study of human versus mouse CDR3 diversity and MHC coevolution. The method was immunoSEQ multiplex PCR; TCRdb's version includes in-frame clones alone and lacks a portion of them. The data contain about 83,000 clones, 92% of them singletons. The sequenced sample consisted of naive CD4+ T cells from blood. Subset denoted: CD45RO-negative CD62L-positive naive CD4 T cells. Source of these receptors: a person between 30 and 69 years old in good health.

The chain joins TRBV5-1 to TRBJ2-1; TRBD1 aligns across 8 bases. Germline V gives CDR1 SGHRS, CDR2 YFSETQ. This CDR3 contains 18 residues. The trim removed 2 bases at V and 5 bases at J, leaving 15 bases unmatched. The CDR3 DNA is TGCGCCAGCAGCTTAGGGACAGGCGGACTACGGTACAACAATGAGCAGTTCTTC. Its translation: CASSLGTGGLRYNNEQFF.

The chain links TRBV10-3 to TRBJ1-5; D is unclear. Trimming cost V 5 bases and J 4 bases, with 9 bases left between them. The CDR3 totals 13 residues. Germline CDR1 is ENHRY and CDR2 is SYGVKD. CDR3 residues: CAISSRENQPQHF. In nucleotides, the CDR3 is TGTGCCATCAGTTCGAGAGAAAATCAGCCCCAGCATTTT.

The chain has TRBV11-2 and TRBJ1-1, with TRBD1 matching 7 bases. The CDR3 consists of 13 residues. Germline CDR1 reads SGHAT; CDR2 reads FQNNGV. The ends lost 4 bases at V and 1 base at J; junction bases unmatched: 0. The CDR3 DNA follows: TGTGCCAGCAGCTGGACAGGGAACACTGAAGCTTTCTTT. This encodes CASSWTGNTEAFF.

The V call is TRBV5-4, the J call TRBJ1-4, with no clear D. CDR1 is SGHNT, CDR2 YYREEE, per germline (reference sequence). This CDR3 has 14 residues. Trimming removed 1 base at V and 8 bases at J, with 12 bases between. The CDR3, as DNA: TGTGCCAGCAGCTTGTACCCGGGTGGGGAAAAACTGTTTTTT. This gives the protein CASSLYPGGEKLFF.

A single count supports this clone. The rearrangement links TRBV11-2 to TRBJ1-1; D uncertain. There are 13 residues in the CDR3. Germline lookup yields CDR1 SGHAT and CDR2 FQNNGV. Trimming shortened V by 4 bases and J by 5 bases, and 11 bases separated the two germline ends. The CDR3 bases are TGTGCCAGCAGCTCCTTTTCTACTACTGAAGCTTTCTTT. Translated: CASSSFSTTEAFF.

This clone was seen once. V and J are TRBV7-9 and TRBJ2-5, with 7 bases fitting TRBD1. This CDR3 has 15 amino acids. The junction had 3 bases not matched to a gene; V was cut back by 2 bases and J by 0 bases. Germline V gene data show CDR1 as SEHNR and CDR2 as FQNEAQ (reference sequence). CDR3 DNA: TGTGCCAGCAGCTTATTCGGGACAGACCAAGAGACCCAGTACTTC. Amino acid sequence: CASSLFGTDQETQYF.

The genes are TRBV6-5 and TRBJ2-7; a weak D match, TRBD2 (5 bases). Germline V lookup: CDR1 MNHEY, CDR2 SVGAGI. The CDR3 loop spans 11 amino acids. The ends were cut back, 2 bases at V and 6 bases at J, with 5 bases in the middle. The CDR3 sequence: CASSYGSEQYF. CDR3 coding DNA: TGTGCCAGCAGTTACGGGAGCGAGCAGTACTTC.

The rearrangement uses TRBV7-2 and TRBJ2-1; 13 bases map to TRBD2. The V gene's germline CDR1 is SGHTA and CDR2 FQGNSA. The junction had 10 bases not matched to a gene; V was cut back by 5 bases and J by 9 bases. CDR3 length: 16 residues. The CDR3 is CASSRGTSGILGEQFF. The CDR3 DNA follows: TGTGCCAGCAGCCGTGGGACTAGCGGGATTCTGGGTGAGCAGTTCTTC.

The chain carries TRBV6-6 and TRBJ2-5; the match to TRBD1 covers 7 bases. The J call is uncertain, as TRBJ2-7 better fits the DNA end. CDR1 and CDR2 (germline): MNHNY, SVGAGI (reference sequence). This CDR3 comprises 13 residues. The CDR3 loop is CASRQGRNYEQYF. As DNA, the CDR3 is TGTGCCAGCAGACAGGGGAGAAACTACGAGCAGTACTTC.